The present TCR beta chain was sequenced within a study of cytotoxic CD8 clonotypes in ibrutinib-treated CLL (dated by TCRdb to 2020 to 2023). For the wider study: In this cohort, around 14 patients were treatment-naive and more than 9 were relapsed/refractory, while 17 to 18 had unmutated IGHV. Response samples were obtained after a median of around eleven months of treatment, with a range of roughly 6 to 36 months. Partial responses were observed in about 24 patients and complete responses in 2; after a median follow-up of around 68 months, remission was maintained in around 14 patients and progression was observed in roughly twelve. Cryopreserved peripheral blood mononuclear cells were obtained before treatment, at response, and at either sustained remission or disease progression. Every remission and progressive disease sample was obtained while ibrutinib was still being received by the patients. Of the 86 people in the trial, around 25 had longitudinal samples available. An average of approximately 260,000 productive templates and 94,082 productive rearrangements was obtained per sample.

Each clonotype received, on average, roughly 9.6x coverage in deep resolution sequencing performed on a MiSeq, where the target depth lay between 1 in 1 million and 1 in 200,000 T cells. The immunoSEQ hsTCRB Kit was used to generate the TCR beta libraries. Concerning the study's data processing: The data were analyzed with ImmunoSEQ Analyzer and ImmunoSEQ Data Assistant, and V, D and J gene assignments followed IMGT definitions. Clonality was computed as one minus normalized Shannon entropy of productive rearrangement frequencies, ranging from 0 to 1. Only overrepresented clonotypes making up at least 0.05% of the repertoire of each patient were included in the public clonotype analysis. About a dozen repertoires from age-matched healthy donors, obtained from immuneACCESS, served as clonality controls. Imported from immuneACCESS, the table was reduced by TCRdb to in-frame sequences with V and J called. These copies leave out some clones; in studies compared against another copy, an unresolved V gene accounts for under half, and the cause of the remainder is not known. D and trimming were read from the DNA, whereas the V and J calls and clone size are those reported in that table. This sample holds some 12,000 clones; over 60% were observed only once. The ten largest clones represent 15% to 20% of the sample.

Per the publication, the time point label means: progressive disease on ibrutinib. For TCR beta library preparation, 1.5 to 2 micrograms of genomic DNA was extracted from cryopreserved PBMCs. Longitudinal blood samples from CLL patients receiving ibrutinib monotherapy were subjected to high-throughput TCR beta sequencing. The patients were enrolled in a single-center, open-label phase 2 trial of ibrutinib monotherapy. Points the paper makes about the study in general: Public clonotypes were rare and either shrank or stayed stable during treatment, and the rise in clonality at ibrutinib response reflected expansion of private clonotypes. An increase in clonality was observed at ibrutinib response, with clonality remaining stable during sustained remission and falling back toward baseline at progression. Baseline clonality exceeded that of age-matched healthy donors and correlated strongly with circulating CD8+ T-cell counts. Lymph node repertoires were not examined, and the timing of sampling was not matched between patients in sustained remission and those whose disease progressed.

A remark on this clone: Its cognate antigen has yet to be identified. Per-base quality was not reported, and no clone a single base away is much larger than it.

The specimen comprised PBMCs, sampled at disease progression, from a patient treated with ibrutinib. This sequence was found in a human donor with chronic lymphocytic leukemia.

The encoded CDR3 is CASSLAGGGELFF. The nucleotide sequence reads as follows: TGCGCCAGCAGCTTGGCCGGTGGCGGGGAGCTGTTTTTT. This sequence uses TRBV5-1 and TRBJ2-2; the D gene is unclear. The CDR3 has 13 amino acids, counting the end cysteine and phenylalanine. The retained sequence is limited to the CDR3, 39 bases, with the frame set at the first base. According to the germline V gene, CDR1 reads SGHRS and CDR2 reads YFSETQ. The V and J ends are trimmed by 0 bases and 7 bases, leaving 7 bases between them.